The 25 T cell receptor beta chains below were found in one sample sequenced in a study of blood T cell repertoires in COVID-19. The protocol was immunoSEQ multiplex PCR, while the TCRdb copy is restricted to in-frame clones and leaves out a portion. The sample lists around 9,800 clones; 87% were seen once. Sequenced sample: peripheral blood. These receptor sequences come from a man aged 25-45 years with active or convalescent COVID-19.

This clone occurred a few times. This chain uses TRBV6-5 with TRBJ1-1, with D tentatively TRBD1 (5 bases). Looked up from germline, CDR1 is MNHEY and CDR2 is SVGAGI. CDR3 length: 13 amino acids. V shed 5 bases and J shed 5 bases, with 12 bases lying between them. CDR3 DNA sequence: TGTGCCAGCAGTAAATCAGGGCTGACTGAAGCTTTCTTT. Translation: CASSKSGLTEAFF.

The chain carries TRBV18 and TRBJ1-2; TRBD1 might be the D (5 bases). V shed 3 bases and J shed 8 bases, with 16 bases lying between them. Germline V gene lookup returns CDR1 KGHSH and CDR2 LQKENI. This CDR3 has 14 amino acids. CDR3 bases: TGTGCCAGCTCACCCGACAGTTTTTCGAGGGGCTACACCTTC. Translation: CASSPDSFSRGYTF.

This chain joins TRBV9 and TRBJ2-3; unclear D gene. In germline, CDR1 is SGDLS, CDR2 YYNGEE. The V and J ends lost 0 bases and 0 bases respectively, with 8 bases between them. The CDR3 is 15 amino acids. The CDR3: CASSVDDSSTDTQYF. For the CDR3, the DNA is TGTGCCAGCAGCGTAGACGACTCTAGCACAGATACGCAGTATTTT.

This clone turned up a few times. The chain carries TRBV4-2 and TRBJ2-2; 7 nucleotides line up with TRBD2. With V trimmed by 4 bases and J by 4 bases, 6 bases remained unmatched. CDR1 and CDR2 from the germline V gene are LGHNA and YNFKEQ. This CDR3 spans 15 amino acids. CDR3 protein: CASSPNWGGTGELFF. DNA for the CDR3: TGTGCCAGCAGCCCGAATTGGGGGGGCACCGGGGAGCTGTTTTTT.

V usage is TRBV24-1 and J usage is TRBJ2-1; 10 nucleotides line up with TRBD1. The germline CDR1 and CDR2 sequences are KGHDR and SFDVKD. The CDR3 consists of 15 residues. J lost 8 bases, V lost 5 bases, and 8 bases had no gene match. The CDR3 here is CATSAGTGETDEQFF. The DNA of the CDR3 is TGTGCCACCAGTGCCGGGACAGGGGAGACAGATGAGCAGTTCTTC.

This chain joins TRBV27 and TRBJ2-7; D is perhaps TRBD2 (6 bases). Germline CDR1 and CDR2: MNHEY and SMNVEV (reference sequence). Trimming took off 5 bases at V and 5 bases at J, with 13 bases between the two ends. This CDR3 is 13 amino acids long. DNA of the CDR3: TGTGCCAGCAGTCCAAAGGGACTCCACGAGCAGTACTTC. This encodes CASSPKGLHEQYF.

The chain joins TRBV7-9 to TRBJ2-3, with D possibly matching TRBD1 (5 bases). CDR1 and CDR2 (germline): SEHNR, FQNEAQ (reference sequence). This CDR3 spans 15 amino acids. Trimming shortened V by 1 base and J by 0 bases, and 8 bases separated the two germline ends. CDR3 sequence: CASSLGRGSTDTQYF. The CDR3, as DNA: TGTGCCAGCAGCTTAGGTAGGGGCAGCACAGATACGCAGTATTTT.

The CDR3 here is CASSDGGGATDTQYF. CDR3 DNA sequence: TGTGCCAGCAGTGACGGCGGGGGGGCCACAGATACGCAGTATTTT. This chain uses TRBV6-4 with TRBJ2-3; 9 bases are shared with TRBD2. V was clipped by 2 bases and J by 2 bases; unmatched bases: 2. CDR3 length: 15 residues. Germline V gene data show CDR1 as MRHNA and CDR2 as SNTAGT.

V gene TRBV9 combines with J gene TRBJ1-1; 7 positions match TRBD1. V shed 0 bases and J 5 bases; nucleotides not matched to a gene: 10. The germline V gene has CDR1 SGDLS and CDR2 YYNGEE. CDR3 size: 16 residues. The CDR3 DNA is TGTGCCAGCAGCGTAGGCGGGAGGGGGCTGGGGACTGAAGCTTTCTTT. This sequence encodes CASSVGGRGLGTEAFF.

The chain couples TRBV11-2 to TRBJ1-2; TRBD1 matches 7 bases. This CDR3 has 14 residues. Germline CDR1 reads SGHAT; CDR2 reads FQNNGV. With V trimmed by 6 bases and J by 8 bases, 12 bases remained unmatched. CDR3 sequence reads: CASRPLTGVRGYTF. The DNA of the CDR3 is TGTGCCAGCAGGCCCCTCACAGGGGTCCGGGGCTACACCTTC.

This clone has just one count. The genes are TRBV10-3 and TRBJ1-1; 7 positions agree with TRBD1. Losses at the gene ends were 8 bases for V and 5 bases for J; bases not matched to a gene: 8. Germline V gene lookup returns CDR1 ENHRY and CDR2 SYGVKD. The CDR3 totals 13 residues. As DNA, the CDR3 is TGTGCCATCGCTGGGGGGACAGAAACTGAAGCTTTCTTT. This translates into CAIAGGTETEAFF.

The sample holds one count of this clone. This chain connects TRBV4-1 to TRBJ2-2; 13 bases are a match to TRBD2. The ends lost 5 bases at V and 4 bases at J; junction bases unmatched: 10. The CDR3 sequence is 18 residues long. The germline gives CDR1 MGHRA, CDR2 YSYEKL. The CDR3 coding sequence is TGCGCCAGCAGCGATTATCCGGGACTAGCGGGGACCACCGGGGAGCTGTTTTTT. It yields the protein CASSDYPGLAGTTGELFF.

J is TRBJ2-2 and V is TRBV7-8, with 7 bases fitting TRBD1. CDR1 SGHVS and CDR2 FQNEAQ come from the germline V gene. The length of the CDR3 is 17 residues. V lost 2 bases and J lost 8; bases outside the gene matches: 14. The CDR3 spells CASSLFSRGQNLGELFF. DNA for the CDR3: TGTGCCAGCAGCTTATTCTCGAGGGGGCAAAACTTGGGGGAGCTGTTTTTT.

V usage is TRBV2 and J usage is TRBJ1-1; D is undetermined. The germline V gene encodes CDR1 SNHLY and CDR2 FYNNEI. The CDR3 spans 12 residues. Trimming pared 5 bases from V and 6 bases from J, leaving 10 bases between. The CDR3 DNA is TGTGCCAGCAGTTACCACGGAGCTGAAGCTTTCTTT. It translates to CASSYHGAEAFF.

The chain is built from TRBV10-2 and TRBJ2-1, with 8 bases aligning to TRBD2. The germline CDR1 and CDR2 sequences are WSHSY and SAAADI. The CDR3 spans 14 residues. J gave up 5 bases and V 3 bases, and 3 bases lay outside the gene matches. The CDR3 bases are TGCGCCAGCAGTGATACTAGCGGAAACAATGAGCAGTTCTTC. Its protein is CASSDTSGNNEQFF.

The rearrangement links TRBV30 to TRBJ1-2; D is unclear. Per germline, CDR1 GTSNPN and CDR2 SVGIG (reference sequence). Trimming removed 0 bases from V and 4 bases from J, with 12 bases in between. The CDR3 is 14 amino acids. The CDR3 here is CAWSVGGYGYGYTF. The CDR3 DNA reads TGTGCCTGGAGTGTGGGAGGATACGGCTATGGCTACACCTTC.

The chain links TRBV18 to TRBJ2-5, with D possibly being TRBD2 (5 bases). This CDR3 is built from 12 residues. Trimming removed 6 bases at V and 0 bases at J, with 5 bases between. Germline assignment: CDR1 KGHSH and CDR2 LQKENI. This CDR3 reads CASSEDQETQYF. The CDR3 nucleotides are TGTGCCAGCTCGGAGGACCAAGAGACCCAGTACTTC. The variable domain in full, with the rest retrieved from reference TRBV18 and TRBJ2-5, is NAGVMQNPRHLVRRRGQEARLRCSPMKGHSHVYWYRQLPEEGLKFMVYLQKENIIDESGMPKERFSAEFPKEGPSILRIQQVVRGDSAAYFCASSEDQETQYFGPGTRLLVL.

This chain connects TRBV25-1 to TRBJ2-2; TRBD2 might be the D (6 bases). CDR3 length: 17 amino acids. With 3 bases removed from V and 3 bases from J, the gap between germline ends came to 17 bases. Germline V lookup: CDR1 MGHDK, CDR2 SYGVNS. CDR3 region: CASSEPAGGWDTGELFF. In nucleotides, the CDR3 is TGTGCCAGCAGTGAGCCTGCCGGGGGATGGGACACCGGGGAGCTGTTTTTT.

The chain is built from TRBV11-2 and TRBJ1-3; D not certain. V gave up 5 bases and J gave up 0 bases, with 14 bases separating them. Per the germline V gene, CDR1 is SGHAT and CDR2 is FQNNGV. The CDR3 extends over 16 amino acids. CDR3 loop: CASSRGQPRSGNTIYF. CDR3 coding DNA: TGTGCCAGCAGCCGCGGTCAGCCTCGCTCTGGAAACACCATATATTTT.

The rearrangement joins TRBV19 to TRBJ1-4, with D perhaps matching TRBD1 (5 bases). This CDR3 has 13 residues. CDR1 is LNHDA and CDR2 is SQIVND in the germline V gene (reference sequence). The ends were cut back, 4 bases at V and 7 bases at J, with 10 bases in the middle. For the CDR3, the DNA is TGTGCCAGTAGTACAGTGGACACTGAAAAACTGTTTTTT. Protein sequence: CASSTVDTEKLFF.

The chain employs TRBV7-2 and TRBJ1-1; possibly TRBD1 for D (5 bases). CDR3 length: 14 amino acids. Germline V gene lookup returns CDR1 SGHTA and CDR2 FQGNSA. V was shortened by 2 bases and J by 4 bases, with 11 bases between the two germline ends. For the CDR3, the DNA is TGTGCCAGCAGCTTAATGGGGGGGGGCACTGAAGCTTTCTTT. It is translated as CASSLMGGGTEAFF.

J is TRBJ2-5 and V is TRBV6-5, with 9 bases that match TRBD1. The CDR3 loop spans 14 amino acids. The germline V gene encodes CDR1 MNHEY and CDR2 SVGAGI. The V gene end was trimmed by 6 bases and the J gene end by 2 bases; junction bases not matched to a gene: 4. The CDR3, as DNA: TGTGCCAGCAGCCCCGGGACAGGGCAAGAGACCCAGTACTTC. Translating it yields CASSPGTGQETQYF.

This clone was picked up a small number of times. V is TRBV19 and J is TRBJ1-1; 10 bases fit TRBD1. Germline loops: CDR1 LNHDA, CDR2 SQIVND (reference sequence). After removal of 7 bases from V and 6 bases from J, the junction contained 8 bases not matched to a gene. The CDR3 runs to 14 residues. The CDR3, as DNA: TGTGCCAGTACCCGGACAGGGGGAGTCGCTGAAGCTTTCTTT. Its translation is CASTRTGGVAEAFF.

The chain joins TRBV4-1 to TRBJ1-5; unclear D gene. Germline CDR1 is MGHRA and CDR2 is YSYEKL. The CDR3 is 15 amino acids. V gave up 1 base and J gave up 5 bases, with 12 bases separating them. The CDR3: CASSQVFSGDQPQHF. For the CDR3, the DNA is TGCGCCAGCAGCCAAGTTTTCAGCGGAGATCAGCCCCAGCATTTT.

This chain joins TRBV4-2 and TRBJ1-2, with D maybe TRBD1 (5 bases). The CDR3 sequence is 15 residues long. V was shortened by 0 bases and J by 6 bases, with 14 bases between the two germline ends. Germline V CDR1 and CDR2: LGHNA, YNFKEQ. CDR3 loop: CASSQDYAGPHGYTF. The CDR3 nucleotides are TGTGCCAGCAGCCAAGATTACGCAGGGCCCCATGGCTACACCTTC.